The 22 T cell receptor beta chains listed next were all sequenced from one sample in a study of cytomegalovirus exposure and HLA in healthy donors. The PCR contained 60 Vbeta and 13 Jbeta primers. Sequenced by immunoSEQ multiplex PCR; TCRdb stores in-frame clones only, minus some. The sample records roughly 70,000 clones, roughly four fifths being singletons. Input material: PBMCs. These receptors were obtained from a middle-aged man in good health and CMV-seronegative.

The V and J genes are TRBV15 and TRBJ2-7, with 7 bases aligning to TRBD2. CDR3 length: 16 residues. Germline CDR1 and CDR2: LNHNV and YYDKDF (reference sequence). The V and J ends lost 2 bases and 0 bases, in that order; junction bases with no gene match: 7. CDR3 amino acids: CATSRMRGRVSYEQYF. The CDR3 nucleotides are TGTGCCACCAGCAGAATGCGGGGGAGGGTCTCCTACGAGCAGTACTTC.

V gene TRBV5-8 combines with J gene TRBJ2-7, with a tentative D call TRBD1 (6 bases). The CDR3 covers 12 residues. Trimming shortened V by 6 bases and J by 4 bases, and 11 bases separated the two germline ends. The germline gives CDR1 SGHTS, CDR2 YDEGEE. The CDR3: CASNNRAYEQYF. The DNA of the CDR3 is TGTGCCAGCAACAACAGGGCGTACGAGCAGTACTTC. Filled out from reference TRBV5-8 and TRBJ2-7, the complete variable domain reads EAGVTQSPTHLIKTRGQQATLRCSPISGHTSVYWYQQALGLGLQFLLWYDEGEERNRGNFPPRFSGRQFPNYSSELNVNALELEDSALYLCASNNRAYEQYFGPGTRLTVT.

This chain connects TRBV11-2 to TRBJ1-1; D is unresolved. In germline, CDR1 is SGHAT, CDR2 FQNNGV. With 5 bases removed from V and 5 bases from J, the gap between germline ends came to 9 bases. The CDR3 consists of 12 residues. The CDR3 sequence: CASSPARTEAFF. The CDR3 region has the DNA TGTGCCAGCAGCCCGGCGCGGACTGAAGCTTTCTTT.

The chain recombines TRBV28 with TRBJ1-1; D is possibly TRBD1 (6 bases). The V end was cut by 11 bases, the J end by 1 base, with 17 bases between. The germline V gene has CDR1 MDHEN and CDR2 SYDVKM. The CDR3 sequence is 14 residues long. CDR3 in DNA: TGTGCCGCCCCTCGGACAGCTTGGAACACTGAAGCTTTCTTT. Residues: CAAPRTAWNTEAFF.

The V gene is TRBV9, the J gene TRBJ2-3; no clear D gene. Trimming took off 1 base at V and 6 bases at J, with 6 bases between the two ends. The germline CDR1 and CDR2 sequences are SGDLS and YYNGEE. This CDR3 has 12 amino acids. The CDR3 is CASSVTEDTQYF. Here the CDR3 DNA reads TGTGCCAGCAGCGTAACAGAGGATACGCAGTATTTT.

The rearrangement joins TRBV9 to TRBJ1-2, with 10 nucleotides matching TRBD1. V lost 3 bases and J lost 8; bases outside the gene matches: 10. Germline CDR1 SGDLS, CDR2 YYNGEE. The CDR3 loop spans 15 amino acids. The CDR3 reads CASSEQTGGNVGYTF. The CDR3, as DNA: TGTGCCAGCAGCGAGCAGACAGGGGGCAATGTGGGCTACACCTTC.

V gene TRBV7-2 combines with J gene TRBJ2-7, with TRBD2 matching 13 bases. Trimming at V came to 5 bases and at J to 6 bases, leaving 4 bases not matched to a gene. CDR1 and CDR2 (germline): SGHTA, FQGNSA. The CDR3 runs to 14 residues. The CDR3 region is CASSLGLAGTEQYF. Written as DNA, the CDR3 is TGTGCCAGCAGCCTGGGACTAGCGGGAACCGAGCAGTACTTC.

The chain combines TRBV7-3 with TRBJ1-1, with 7 bases aligning to TRBD1. Germline values: CDR1 SGHTA, CDR2 FQGTGA. The trim removed 2 bases at V and 7 bases at J, leaving 4 bases unmatched. There are 13 residues in the CDR3. The CDR3 bases are TGTGCCAGCAGCTTAGGGCAGGGGGTTGAAGCTTTCTTT. Translating it yields CASSLGQGVEAFF.

This clone showed up just a few times. This chain links TRBV30 with TRBJ1-5; D is ambiguous. The CDR3 covers 13 residues. Germline lookup yields CDR1 GTSNPN and CDR2 SVGIG (reference sequence). Deletions cut 4 bases from V and 4 bases from J, with 11 bases between. The CDR3 DNA sequence: TGTGCCTGGACTCGGGGAAATAATCAGCCCCAGCATTTT. Translating gives CAWTRGNNQPQHF.

This clone has a handful of counts. The chain has TRBV11-2 and TRBJ1-1, with unresolved D. CDR3 size: 14 residues. Germline loops: CDR1 SGHAT, CDR2 FQNNGV. V lost 2 bases and J lost 4, with 11 bases in between. CDR3 nucleotides: TGTGCCAGCAGCTTAATTCTCTCCGGCACTGAAGCTTTCTTT. Amino acid sequence: CASSLILSGTEAFF.

V usage is TRBV4-1 and J usage is TRBJ2-3; maybe TRBD2 (6 bases). Trimming took off 2 bases at V and 1 base at J, with 16 bases between the two ends. The CDR3 spans 17 residues. The germline gives CDR1 MGHRA, CDR2 YSYEKL. As DNA, the CDR3 is TGCGCCAGCAGCCAATTAGGGCTCGGGGGAGGCACAGATACGCAGTATTTT. It yields the protein CASSQLGLGGGTDTQYF.

This clone was recorded only once. The chain has TRBV5-1 and TRBJ2-1; D may be TRBD2 (5 bases). Germline lookup yields CDR1 SGHRS and CDR2 YFSETQ. The CDR3 is 14 amino acids. V dropped 4 bases and J dropped 8 bases, with 16 bases sitting between them. The CDR3 DNA reads TGCGCCAGCAGCCGATCGGGGAATATCGATGAGCAGTTCTTC. Its translation is CASSRSGNIDEQFF.

The V and J genes are TRBV9 and TRBJ2-1; possible D gene TRBD2, 5 bases. The V gene's germline CDR1 is SGDLS and CDR2 YYNGEE. The CDR3 length is 15 residues. The V end was cut by 4 bases, the J end by 0 bases, with 11 bases between. CDR3 region: CASSISTSSYNEQFF. In DNA form, the CDR3 reads TGTGCCAGCAGCATCAGTACTAGCTCCTACAATGAGCAGTTCTTC.

This clone occurred once. The V and J genes are TRBV5-4 and TRBJ1-2; D gene uncertain. The CDR3 has 14 amino acids. CDR1 and CDR2 from the germline V gene are SGHNT and YYREEE (reference sequence). V gave up 4 bases and J gave up 0 bases, with 10 bases separating them. CDR3 protein: CASSSARTNYGYTF. The DNA of the CDR3 is TGTGCCAGCAGCAGCGCACGGACTAACTATGGCTACACCTTC.

The V and J genes are TRBV6-1 and TRBJ2-3, with D tentatively TRBD2 (6 bases). V was pared by 7 bases and J by 2 bases, with 13 bases between. Germline CDR1 is MNHNS and CDR2 is SASEGT. CDR3 size: 14 residues. The CDR3 sequence is CASTKEGFTDTQYF. The CDR3 nucleotides read TGTGCCAGCACCAAGGAGGGGTTCACAGATACGCAGTATTTT.

The V and J genes are TRBV5-4 and TRBJ2-6; possible D gene TRBD1, 6 bases. CDR3 size: 15 residues. Germline lookup yields CDR1 SGHNT and CDR2 YYREEE (reference sequence). Trimming took 2 bases from V and 2 from J, leaving 8 bases between them. The chain's CDR3 is CASSFPGAGANVLTF. The DNA for the CDR3 is TGTGCCAGCAGCTTCCCAGGGGCTGGGGCCAACGTCCTGACTTTC.

The chain links TRBV2 to TRBJ2-3; maybe TRBD2 (5 bases). The CDR3 covers 14 residues. Per germline, CDR1 SNHLY and CDR2 FYNNEI. Trimming removed 5 bases at V and 0 bases at J, with 9 bases between. CDR3 bases: TGTGCCAGCAGTCAGTGGACTAGCACAGATACGCAGTATTTT. It codes for CASSQWTSTDTQYF.

This clone was counted between two and nine times. CDR3 DNA sequence: TGTGCCTGGAATCTCCGGGACAGGCGAGCTGGAAACACCATATATTTT. Its translation is CAWNLRDRRAGNTIYF. The V call is TRBV30, the J call TRBJ1-3, with 8 bases lining up with TRBD1. Germline CDR1 reads GTSNPN; CDR2 reads SVGIG (reference sequence). The length of the CDR3 is 16 residues. Germline trimming cut 4 bases from V and 2 bases from J; bases unmatched to any gene: 10.

The V gene is TRBV29-1, the J gene TRBJ1-5; 7 nucleotides agree with TRBD1. Germline CDR1 reads SQVTM; CDR2 reads ANQGSEA. This CDR3 has 12 amino acids. V lost 6 bases and J lost 7; bases outside the gene matches: 6. The CDR3 DNA follows: TGCAGCGTCCGACAGGGTAGCCAGCCCCAGCATTTT. Its translation: CSVRQGSQPQHF.

This clone was counted a single time. This sequence joins TRBV7-9 and TRBJ1-4; no firm D call. In germline, CDR1 is SEHNR, CDR2 FQNEAQ (reference sequence). Trimming pared 1 base from V and 1 base from J, leaving 4 bases between. The CDR3 loop spans 14 amino acids. For the CDR3, the DNA is TGTGCCAGCAGCTTAGGAGGAACTAATGAAAAACTGTTTTTT. Encoded protein: CASSLGGTNEKLFF.

The rearrangement uses TRBV19 and TRBJ2-7, with 9 positions matching TRBD2. The CDR3 loop spans 14 amino acids. Germline V CDR1 and CDR2: LNHDA, SQIVND (reference sequence). The V gene end was trimmed by 3 bases and the J gene end by 1 base; junction bases not matched to a gene: 1. The CDR3 reads CASSISGSSYEQYF. CDR3 sequence (DNA): TGTGCCAGTAGTATTAGCGGGAGTTCCTACGAGCAGTACTTC.

The V and J genes are TRBV12-2 and TRBJ2-1; TRBD2 is the table's D call and was not checked against the DNA. TRBV12-2 is listed as a pseudogene. The CDR3 is 14 residues long. CDR3 sequence (DNA): TGTGCAAGTCGGACTAGCGGGAGATACAATGAGCAGTTCTTC. Amino acid sequence: CASRTSGRYNEQFF.